This T cell receptor (beta chain) comes out of a study of T cell responses to AZD1222 COVID-19 vaccine. The data were produced by immunoSEQ multiplex PCR, yet TCRdb's version contains in-frame clones alone and is incomplete. The sample holds roughly 270,000 clones; almost 95% are singletons and the top ten take 0.55%. The clonotype was recovered from an adult who received the AZD1222 COVID-19 vaccine. The sample here was peripheral blood, taken 28 days after the second AZD1222 dose.

CDR3 sequence (DNA): TGTGCCAGCAGCCTGTCTTGGGTGAGCAATCAGCCCCAGCATTTT. Encoded protein: CASSLSWVSNQPQHF. The chain recombines TRBV7-2 with TRBJ1-5; D remains unclear. Trimming left V 5 bases short and J 1 base short, with 12 bases between. The germline CDR1 and CDR2 sequences are SGHTA and FQGNSA. The CDR3 runs to 15 residues.